The 2 T cell receptor beta chains presented below share a single source sample, sequenced in a study of T cell responses to AZD1222 COVID-19 vaccine. TCRdb's copy holds only in-frame clones and misses some; the assay was immunoSEQ multiplex PCR. The sample shows roughly 76,000 clones, about nine tenths of them seen only once. The source was peripheral blood, collected on day 0 of AZD1222 vaccination. The receptor source for this set is an adult in good health.

The chain carries TRBV7-2 and TRBJ2-7; D remains unclear. The germline gives CDR1 SGHTA, CDR2 FQGNSA. The CDR3 covers 16 residues. V shed 1 base and J shed 0 bases, with 13 bases lying between them. In nucleotides, the CDR3 is TGTGCCAGCAGCTTAGGTGGCATAACTTCCTCCTACGAGCAGTACTTC. Translation gives CASSLGGITSSYEQYF.

The J gene is TRBJ2-5, the V gene TRBV5-4; TRBD1 aligns across 9 bases. Per the germline V gene, CDR1 is SGHNT and CDR2 is YYREEE (reference sequence). This CDR3 is built from 16 residues. Trimming at V came to 3 bases and at J to 5 bases, leaving 11 bases not matched to a gene. CDR3 sequence: CASSSSTRTGVETQYF. The CDR3 DNA reads as TGTGCCAGCAGCTCCTCCACCCGGACAGGGGTGGAGACCCAGTACTTC.